The next 23 T cell receptor beta chains were all read from a single sample in a study of CXCR3-negative and CXCR3-positive naive CD8 T cells. Libraries were UMI-labeled 5' RACE TRB cDNA. TCRdb re-analyzed the 5' RACE reads; it lists each CDR3 protein once, without DNA. This table holds 46,000 or so distinct CDR3 sequences. Sequences were obtained from naive CXCR3- CD8+ T cells from blood. Subset in this sample: CD45RO-CCR7+CD27+CD95- naive CD8+ T cells lacking CXCR3 (TNR3-). The receptors were gathered from a human donor in good health. Some clones in this sample may be carry-over from other donors' samples.

The chain links TRBV29-1 to TRBJ2-3. The CDR3 loop spans 13 amino acids. Germline CDR1 and CDR2: SQVTM and ANQGSEA. CDR3 loop: CSVEYGVTDTQYF.

The chain carries TRBV29-1 and TRBJ1-1; the D gene TCRdb calls, TRBD1, cannot be checked with no DNA. The CDR3 is 13 residues long. Per the germline V gene, CDR1 is SQVTM and CDR2 is ANQGSEA. CDR3 sequence: CSARTGMGTEAFF.

This rearrangement joins TRBV20-1 to TRBJ2-5. The V gene's germline CDR1 is DFQATT and CDR2 SNEGSKA (reference sequence). This CDR3 region has 16 residues. The CDR3 here is CSARDLTSGDQETQYF.

V and J are TRBV5-5 and TRBJ2-3; TCRdb calls TRBD1, which cannot be checked without DNA. This CDR3 is 15 amino acids long. The germline CDR1 and CDR2 sequences are SGHKS and YYEKEE (reference sequence). The CDR3 protein is CASSPGQTSTDTQYF. Filled out from reference TRBV5-5 and TRBJ2-3, the complete variable domain reads DAGVTQSPTHLIKTRGQQVTLRCSPISGHKSVSWYQQVLGQGPQFIFQYYEKEERGRGNFPDRFSARQFPNYSSELNVNALLLGDSALYLCASSPGQTSTDTQYFGPGTRLTVL.

The gene calls are TRBV20-1 and TRBJ2-7. The CDR3 spans 14 residues. CDR1 is DFQATT, CDR2 SNEGSKA, per germline (reference sequence). The CDR3 sequence: CSAISGFGPYEQYF.

The chain carries TRBV7-9 and TRBJ1-4. This CDR3 region has 16 residues. Germline assignment: CDR1 SEHNR and CDR2 FQNEAQ (reference sequence). The CDR3: CASSHRTDPTNEKLFF.

The chain uses TRBV12-3 or TRBV12-4 and TRBJ2-7; TCRdb reports TRBD1, a call that lacks DNA to check it against. The CDR3 contains 12 residues. CDR3 in amino acids: CASSLTGVEQYF.

The chain couples TRBV6-6 to TRBJ2-4; TCRdb reports TRBD1, a call that lacks DNA to check it against. The CDR3 length is 14 residues. Germline CDR1 is MNHNY and CDR2 is SVGAGI (reference sequence). This chain's CDR3 is CASSLTGSKNIQYF.

The chain employs TRBV3-1 and TRBJ2-3; absent DNA, TCRdb's TRBD2 call cannot be checked. Germline CDR1 reads LGHDT; CDR2 reads YNNKEL (reference sequence). The CDR3 loop spans 16 amino acids. The CDR3 loop is CASSLAAGGPADTQYF.

The V call is TRBV14, the J call TRBJ1-4. Germline V lookup: CDR1 SGHDN, CDR2 FVKESK. This CDR3 has 13 amino acids. The CDR3 sequence: CASSRWKNEELFF.

The chain has TRBV28 and TRBJ2-1; TCRdb's D call, TRBD2, is unchecked because there is no DNA. The CDR3 is 16 residues long. The germline CDR1 and CDR2 sequences are MDHEN and SYDVKM. CDR3 protein: CASSKGTTDFDNEQFF.

The chain recombines TRBV7-9 with TRBJ2-7; the TCRdb call, TRBD1, lacks DNA for checking. The CDR3 has 14 amino acids. The germline gives CDR1 SEHNR, CDR2 FQNEAQ (reference sequence). The CDR3 is CASSLGGQVYEQYF. Full variable domain (rest looked up from reference TRBV7-9 and TRBJ2-7): DTGVSQNPRHKITKRGQNVTFRCDPISEHNRLYWYRQTLGQGPEFLTYFQNEAQLEKSRLLSDRFSAERPKGSFSTLEIQRTEQGDSAMYLCASSLGGQVYEQYFGPGTRLTVT.

The chain has TRBV20-1 and TRBJ2-1; the D gene TCRdb calls, TRBD1, cannot be checked with no DNA. The CDR3 sequence is 15 residues long. Germline assignment: CDR1 DFQATT and CDR2 SNEGSKA (reference sequence). The CDR3 spells CSAPRDLSSYNEQFF.

The chain uses TRBV29-1 and TRBJ2-4; without DNA, the TCRdb call of TRBD1 cannot be checked. This CDR3 is 18 amino acids long. CDR1 and CDR2 from the germline V gene are SQVTM and ANQGSEA. The CDR3 spells CSVEYGSGSYLAKNIQYF.

CDR3 in amino acids: CASSLSGTGQPPGYTF. The rearrangement joins TRBV27 to TRBJ1-2; TCRdb designates TRBD1, a call that cannot be tested without DNA. Germline lookup yields CDR1 MNHEY and CDR2 SMNVEV (reference sequence). The CDR3 has 16 amino acids.

The genes are TRBV4-3 and TRBJ1-1. The CDR3 spans 12 residues. Germline CDR1 and CDR2: LGHNA and YSLEER. CDR3 protein: CASSQGSYEAFF.

The gene calls are TRBV28 and TRBJ2-5; the D call of TRBD2 rests on TCRdb alone, since no DNA is present to check it. Per the germline V gene, CDR1 is MDHEN and CDR2 is SYDVKM. The CDR3 spans 16 residues. The CDR3 loop is CAISLRLAGKQETQYF.

The genes are TRBV12-3 or TRBV12-4 and TRBJ2-7; TCRdb designates TRBD1, a call that cannot be tested without DNA. This CDR3 contains 14 residues. CDR3 protein: CASSFRDSFYEQYF.

This sequence joins TRBV12-3 or TRBV12-4 and TRBJ2-5; TCRdb's D gene call, TRBD2, goes unchecked for lack of DNA. The CDR3 is 15 residues long. This chain's CDR3 is CASSSSTSVQETQYF.

The V and J genes are TRBV29-1 and TRBJ2-2. From germline, CDR1 is SQVTM and CDR2 ANQGSEA. The CDR3 loop spans 14 amino acids. CDR3 sequence: CSVEEGVGTGELFF.

This chain links TRBV28 with TRBJ1-5. CDR3 size: 14 residues. Germline V gene data show CDR1 as MDHEN and CDR2 as SYDVKM. The CDR3 here is CASSFEGNGQPQHF. Combining the CDR3 with reference TRBV28 and TRBJ1-5 gives the whole variable domain DVKVTQSSRYLVKRTGEKVFLECVQDMDHENMFWYRQDPGLGLRLIYFSYDVKMKEKGDIPEGYSVSREKKERFSLILESASTNQTSMYLCASSFEGNGQPQHFGDGTRLSIL.

V usage is TRBV28 and J usage is TRBJ1-6; no DNA is available, so the TRBD1 call from TCRdb remains unchecked. The CDR3 is made up of 14 amino acids. The germline CDR1 and CDR2 sequences are MDHEN and SYDVKM. The CDR3 sequence: CASTSPGDGSPLHF.

V is TRBV25-1 and J is TRBJ2-1. The CDR3 consists of 11 residues. CDR1 and CDR2 (germline): MGHDK, SYGVNS. The CDR3 loop reads CASSDGPKKFF.